Given below is one T cell receptor (beta chain) in context. TCRdb's table, derived via immunoSEQ multiplex PCR, lists solely in-frame clones and lacks some. The sample consists of more than 50,000 clones, around 90% of them appearing once. These data originate in a study of blood T cell repertoires in COVID-19. Overall study context: PBMCs, B-cell-depleted T cells, or T cells were the source of the cDNA or gDNA that made up the material.

The CDR3 extends over 13 amino acids. Trimming left V 4 bases short and J 8 bases short, with 15 bases between. Germline CDR1 and CDR2: SQVTM and ANQGSEA. This chain uses TRBV29-1 with TRBJ1-5; D uncertain. The sequencing sample was made of peripheral blood. This receptor was obtained from a man in his sixties with active COVID-19. The DNA for the CDR3 is TGCAGCGTTGGAGGCTCGGGTAATAAGCCCCAGCATTTT. Translated, it gives CSVGGSGNKPQHF.